Sequencing of this T cell receptor beta chain was carried out in a study of blood T cell repertoires in COVID-19. About the study: There were acute and convalescent COVID-19 samples, and they came from the United States, Italy and Spain. Nucleic acid was either cDNA or gDNA, and it came from T cells, B-cell-depleted T cells, or PBMCs.

As handled by the study authors: It was from reference gene primer amplification that nucleated cell counts were estimated. Produced via immunoSEQ multiplex PCR; TCRdb's table is partial and in-frame only. That table gives V, J and clone size, and the DNA gave D and trimming. Among tens of thousands of clones listed, roughly nine tenths were seen once. This CDR3 contains 14 residues. The germline CDR1 and CDR2 sequences are MDHEN and SYDVKM. V lost 6 bases and J lost 4, with 15 bases in between. The chain links TRBV28 to TRBJ1-2, with D possibly TRBD1 on 6 matching bases. The sample comprised peripheral blood. The origin of this receptor is an elderly woman with acute or convalescent COVID-19. In nucleotides, the CDR3 is TGTGCCAGCAGCTCAGTACAGGGAGTCTATGGCTACACCTTC. This sequence encodes CASSSVQGVYGYTF.